This T cell receptor (beta chain) was obtained from a study of Ad26.COV2.S vaccination and SARS-CoV-2 variants. The sample's treatment: roughly 20 received Ad26.COV2.S at low or high dose, single or two shots; 5 received placebo; per-sample allocation not given. Sampling took place 63 days after the first vaccine or placebo injection. An Ad26 vector carrying the Wuhan-strain SARS-CoV-2 spike served as the vaccine. Sequenced by immunoSEQ multiplex PCR; TCRdb stores in-frame clones only, minus some. The sample contains 300,000 to 350,000 clones, roughly nine tenths of which appear only once. Here the sequenced sample was peripheral blood, taken in a trial of Ad26.COV2.S vaccine versus placebo. The sequence derives from a person between 18 and 65 years old who received the Ad26.COV2.S COVID-19 vaccine or a placebo.

As DNA, the CDR3 is TGTGCCAGCAGTGAACGGCGACAGGGCGTGGGTCAGCCCCAGCATTTT. Protein: CASSERRQGVGQPQHF. The chain joins TRBV2 to TRBJ1-5; 7 bases match TRBD1. The J segment lost 6 bases and the V segment lost 2 bases, leaving 10 bases of the junction unmatched. Germline CDR1 SNHLY, CDR2 FYNNEI. The CDR3 has 16 amino acids.